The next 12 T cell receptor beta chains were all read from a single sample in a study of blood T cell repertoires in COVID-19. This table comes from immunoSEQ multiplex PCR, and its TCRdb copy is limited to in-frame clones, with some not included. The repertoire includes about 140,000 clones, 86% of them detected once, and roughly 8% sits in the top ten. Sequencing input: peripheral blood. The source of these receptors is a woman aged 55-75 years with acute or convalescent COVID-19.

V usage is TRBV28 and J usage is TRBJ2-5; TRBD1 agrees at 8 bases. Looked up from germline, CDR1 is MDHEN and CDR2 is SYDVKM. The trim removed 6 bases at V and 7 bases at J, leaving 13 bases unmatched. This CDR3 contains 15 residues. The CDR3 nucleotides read TGTGCCAGCAGCAAGAAAGGACAGGGTTTGGGGACCCAGTACTTC. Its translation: CASSKKGQGLGTQYF.

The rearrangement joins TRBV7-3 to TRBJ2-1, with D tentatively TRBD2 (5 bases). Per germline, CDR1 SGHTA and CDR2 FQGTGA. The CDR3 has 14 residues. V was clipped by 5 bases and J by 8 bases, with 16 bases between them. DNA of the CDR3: TGTGCCAGCAGCCCCCGGGCCCCGAGGGATGAGCAGTTCTTC. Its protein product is CASSPRAPRDEQFF.

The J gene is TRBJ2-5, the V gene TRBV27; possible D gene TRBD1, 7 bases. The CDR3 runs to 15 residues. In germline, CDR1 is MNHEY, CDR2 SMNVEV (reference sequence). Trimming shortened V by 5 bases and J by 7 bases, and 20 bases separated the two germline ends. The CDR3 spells CASSARPGGWRTQYF. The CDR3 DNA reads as TGTGCCAGCAGTGCGCGTCCAGGGGGGTGGAGGACCCAGTACTTC.

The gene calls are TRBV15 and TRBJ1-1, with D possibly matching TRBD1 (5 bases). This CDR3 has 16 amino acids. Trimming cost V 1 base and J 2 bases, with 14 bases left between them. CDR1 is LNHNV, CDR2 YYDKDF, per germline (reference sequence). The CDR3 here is CATSRVGQGFNTEAFF. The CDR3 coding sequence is TGTGCCACCAGCAGAGTGGGGCAGGGTTTCAACACTGAAGCTTTCTTT.

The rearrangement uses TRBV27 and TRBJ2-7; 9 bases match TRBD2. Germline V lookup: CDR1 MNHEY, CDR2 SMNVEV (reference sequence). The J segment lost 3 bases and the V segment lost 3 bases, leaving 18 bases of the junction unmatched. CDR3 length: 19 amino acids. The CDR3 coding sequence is TGTGCCAGCAGTTTCTATCCGAACCCCGGGACTAGCAGGGGCTACGAGCAGTACTTC. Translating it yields CASSFYPNPGTSRGYEQYF.

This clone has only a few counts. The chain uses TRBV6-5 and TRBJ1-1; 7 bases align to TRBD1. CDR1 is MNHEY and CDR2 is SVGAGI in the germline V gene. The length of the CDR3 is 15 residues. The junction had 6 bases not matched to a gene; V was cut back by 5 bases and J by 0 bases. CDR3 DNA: TGTGCCAGCAGTAGACAGGGTCCCATGAACACTGAAGCTTTCTTT. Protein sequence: CASSRQGPMNTEAFF.

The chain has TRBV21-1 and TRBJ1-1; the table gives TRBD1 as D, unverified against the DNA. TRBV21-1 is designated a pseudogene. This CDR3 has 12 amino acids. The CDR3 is CASSRGRTEAFF. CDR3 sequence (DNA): TGTGCCAGCAGCAGGGGCCGGACTGAAGCTTTCTTT.

The CDR3 DNA reads TGTGCCAGCAGTTACTCGACAGGCAATCAGCCCCAGCATTTT. Protein sequence: CASSYSTGNQPQHF. This chain joins TRBV6-2 or TRBV6-3 and TRBJ1-5; perhaps TRBD1 as D (5 bases). Germline V CDR1 and CDR2: MNHEY, SVGEGT. The V end was cut by 0 bases, the J end by 2 bases, with 5 bases between. The CDR3 has 14 residues.

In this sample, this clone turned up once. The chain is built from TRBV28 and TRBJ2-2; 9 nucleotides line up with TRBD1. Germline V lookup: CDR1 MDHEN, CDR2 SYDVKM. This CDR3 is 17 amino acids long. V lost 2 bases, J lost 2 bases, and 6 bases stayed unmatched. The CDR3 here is CASSLPRQGGNTGELFF. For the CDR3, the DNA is TGTGCCAGCAGTTTACCCCGACAGGGGGGAAACACCGGGGAGCTGTTTTTT.

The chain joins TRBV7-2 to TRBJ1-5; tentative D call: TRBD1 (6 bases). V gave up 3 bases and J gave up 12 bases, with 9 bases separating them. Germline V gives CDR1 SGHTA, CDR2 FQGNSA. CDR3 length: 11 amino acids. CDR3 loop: CASSFNRVQHF. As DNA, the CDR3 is TGTGCCAGCAGCTTTAACAGGGTCCAGCATTTT.

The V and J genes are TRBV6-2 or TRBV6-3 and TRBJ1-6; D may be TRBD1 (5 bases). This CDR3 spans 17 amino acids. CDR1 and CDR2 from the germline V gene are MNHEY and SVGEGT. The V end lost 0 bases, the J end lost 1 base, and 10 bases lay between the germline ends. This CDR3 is CASSYSKGKSYNSPLHF. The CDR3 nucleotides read TGTGCCAGCAGTTACTCGAAGGGGAAATCCTATAATTCACCCCTCCACTTT.

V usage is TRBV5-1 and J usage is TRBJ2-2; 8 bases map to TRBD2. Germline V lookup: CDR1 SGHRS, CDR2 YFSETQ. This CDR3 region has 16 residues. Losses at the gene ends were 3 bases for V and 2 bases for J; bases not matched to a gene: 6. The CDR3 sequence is CASSSISGVNTGELFF. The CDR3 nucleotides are TGCGCCAGCAGCTCCATTAGCGGGGTAAACACCGGGGAGCTGTTTTTT.